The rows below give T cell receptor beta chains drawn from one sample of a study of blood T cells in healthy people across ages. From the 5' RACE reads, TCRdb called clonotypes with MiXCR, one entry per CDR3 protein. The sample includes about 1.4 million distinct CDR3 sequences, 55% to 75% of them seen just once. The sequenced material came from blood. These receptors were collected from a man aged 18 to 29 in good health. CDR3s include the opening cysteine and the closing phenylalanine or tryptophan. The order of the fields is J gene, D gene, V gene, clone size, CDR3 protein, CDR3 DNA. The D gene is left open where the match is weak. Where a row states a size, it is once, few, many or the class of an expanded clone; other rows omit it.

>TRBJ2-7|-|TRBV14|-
CASSQESGIEQYF
TGTGCCAGCAGCCAAGAATCGGGCATCGAGCAGTACTTC
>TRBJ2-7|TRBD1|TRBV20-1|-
CSARESGTGDYEQYF
TGCAGTGCTAGAGAATCCGGGACAGGGGATTACGAGCAGTACTTC
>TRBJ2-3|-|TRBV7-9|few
CAHEGTDTQYF
TGTGCGCATGAGGGTACAGATACGCAGTATTTT
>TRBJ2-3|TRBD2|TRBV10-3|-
CATSSGGTTDTQYF
TGTGCCACCTCCTCGGGGGGAACCACAGATACGCAGTATTTT
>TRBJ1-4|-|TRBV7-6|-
CASSHLLGTNEKLFF
TGTGCCAGCAGCCACCTCCTGGGGACTAATGAAAAACTGTTTTTT
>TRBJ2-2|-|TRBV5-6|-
CASRFSGRRMELFF
TGTGCCAGCAGATTTAGTGGAAGGAGAATGGAGCTGTTTTTT
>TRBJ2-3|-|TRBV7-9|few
CASSFDRRGTQYF
TGTGCCAGCAGCTTCGACAGAAGGGGTACGCAGTATTTT
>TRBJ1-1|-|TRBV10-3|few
CAISRVETEAFF
TGTGCCATCTCCCGGGTGGAAACTGAAGCTTTCTTT
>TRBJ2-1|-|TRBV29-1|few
CSVEGYLAGPYNEQFF
TGCAGCGTTGAAGGTTACTTGGCGGGACCCTACAATGAGCAGTTCTTC
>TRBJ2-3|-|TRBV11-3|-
CASSLSLGRGTDTQYF
TGTGCCAGCAGCTTATCTCTAGGACGGGGCACAGATACGCAGTATTTT
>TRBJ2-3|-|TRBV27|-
CASALIGGRPDTQYF
TGTGCCAGCGCCCTGATTGGGGGGCGGCCGGATACGCAGTATTTT
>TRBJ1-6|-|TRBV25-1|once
CASSASGAGSPLHF
TGTGCCAGCAGTGCCTCGGGGGCTGGCTCACCCCTCCACTTT
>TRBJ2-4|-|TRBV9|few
CASSVDAWDIQYF
TGTGCCAGCAGCGTAGATGCCTGGGACATTCAGTACTTC
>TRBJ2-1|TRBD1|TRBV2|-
CASMGDRGENEQFF
TGTGCCAGCATGGGGGACAGGGGGGAGAATGAGCAGTTCTTC
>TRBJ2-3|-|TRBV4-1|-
CASSQEEGGHTDTQYF
TGCGCCAGCAGCCAAGAGGAGGGGGGGCACACAGATACGCAGTATTTT
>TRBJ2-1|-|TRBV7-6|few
CASSDDSYNEQFF
TGTGCCAGCAGCGACGACAGTTACAATGAGCAGTTCTTC
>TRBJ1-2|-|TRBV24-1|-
CATRGVDYGYTF
TGTGCCACCAGAGGGGTTGACTATGGCTACACCTTC
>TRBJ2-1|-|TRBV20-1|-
CSASRENEQFF
TGCAGTGCTAGCCGGGAAAATGAGCAGTTCTTC
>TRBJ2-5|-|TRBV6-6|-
CASRSSWETQYF
TGTGCCAGCAGGTCGTCGTGGGAGACCCAGTACTTC
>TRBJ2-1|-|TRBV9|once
CASSPQGGAYEQFF
TGTGCCAGCAGCCCCCAGGGGGGAGCCTACGAGCAGTTCTTC
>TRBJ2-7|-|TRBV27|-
CASSIAGSAYEQYF
TGTGCCAGCAGTATCGCCGGGTCTGCCTACGAGCAGTACTTC
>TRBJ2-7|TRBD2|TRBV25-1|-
CASSQTGTTYEQYF
TGTGCCAGCAGTCAAACCGGGACTACCTACGAGCAGTACTTC